This T cell receptor beta chain was identified during a study of blood T cell repertoires in COVID-19. The overall study: Acute and convalescent COVID-19 samples came from the United States, Italy and Spain.

This CDR3 region has 15 residues. CDR1 and CDR2 (germline): SEHNR, FQNEAQ (reference sequence). Trimming took 1 base from V and 1 from J; bases not matched to a gene: 1. Per the authors' pipeline: Nucleated cell counts were estimated from reference gene primer amplification. The method was immunoSEQ multiplex PCR; TCRdb's version includes in-frame clones alone and lacks a portion of them. V, J and clone size derive from that table, while D and trimming were established from the DNA sequence. The sample yields 60,000 to 80,000 clones, about nine tenths seen once. The V call is TRBV7-9, the J call TRBJ1-5; 7 bases align to TRBD1. Sequences were obtained from peripheral blood. The clonotype was recovered from a human donor in a cohort sampled during active COVID-19. CDR3 in amino acids: CASSLGQGSNQPQHF. CDR3 DNA: TGTGCCAGCAGCTTAGGACAGGGAAGCAATCAGCCCCAGCATTTT.